This T cell receptor beta chain was found in a study of beta chain features in type 1 diabetes. Broader study findings: A PCR bias possibly favoring shorter templates would apply equally to patients and controls. Patients with type 1 diabetes carried fewer insertions and had more deletions at their VDJ junctions. Moderately but significantly shorter TCRB CDR3s were found in Type 1 diabetes patients in all four CD4+ subsets.

One heparinised draw of blood, averaging roughly 110 mL, came from each donor. Purity of each sorted population was above 95%. Every bit of the isolated RNA underwent reverse transcription, so sequencing read expressed TCRB transcripts. Here immunoSEQ multiplex PCR was the method, and the copy in TCRdb shows in-frame clones only, minus some. The data contain some 350,000 clones, about 10% of them singletons. This clone has more than one count but fewer than ten. The antigen is undetermined. In germline, CDR1 is KGHSH, CDR2 LQKENI. The CDR3 runs to 15 residues. Trimming at V came to 5 bases and at J to 4 bases, leaving 9 bases not matched to a gene.

This chain connects TRBV18 to TRBJ2-5; 8 bases fit TRBD1. The TCR comes from a man younger than 45 with type 1 diabetes. Sequenced sample: central memory CD4+ T cells from blood. This CDR3 reads CASSRRQGLVETQYF. The CDR3 bases are TGTGCCAGCTCAAGAAGACAGGGGTTGGTAGAGACCCAGTACTTC.